Following are 18 T cell receptor beta chains from one sample sequenced in a study of blood T cell repertoires in COVID-19. TCRdb keeps only in-frame clones here, not all; method: immunoSEQ multiplex PCR. The data show 280,000 or so clones, with approximately 83% seen just once and less than 15% held by the top ten. Source material: peripheral blood. All receptors derive from a human donor in a cohort sampled during active COVID-19.

The chain recombines TRBV15 with TRBJ1-1, with no clear D. Per germline, CDR1 LNHNV and CDR2 YYDKDF (reference sequence). The CDR3 has 11 amino acids. V was pared by 0 bases and J by 13 bases, with 9 bases between. The CDR3 DNA reads as TGTGCCACCAGCAGAGATAGTAACGTTTTCTTT. It yields the protein CATSRDSNVFF.

The rearrangement uses TRBV2 and TRBJ2-7; no clear D gene. Trimming removed 0 bases at V and 6 bases at J, with 15 bases between. Germline CDR1 is SNHLY and CDR2 is FYNNEI. The CDR3 has 15 amino acids. For the CDR3, the DNA is TGTGCCAGCAGTGAAGCGCGGCTTCCCTCCCCCGAGCAGTACTTC. This gives the protein CASSEARLPSPEQYF.

This chain uses TRBV24-1 with TRBJ1-1; tentatively, D is TRBD1 (5 bases). The CDR3 loop spans 13 amino acids. Trimming left V 9 bases short and J 10 bases short, with 20 bases between. Germline-derived CDR1 and CDR2 are KGHDR and SFDVKD. The CDR3 spells CATGGGPPILAFF. CDR3 in DNA: TGTGCCACCGGGGGGGGACCGCCGATCTTAGCTTTCTTT.

The J gene is TRBJ2-5, the V gene TRBV5-1; the match to TRBD2 covers 8 bases. CDR1 SGHRS and CDR2 YFSETQ come from the germline V gene. V lost 0 bases and J lost 5; bases outside the gene matches: 6. The CDR3 is made up of 15 amino acids. CDR3 in DNA: TGCGCCAGCAGCTTGGTCGGGGGGGGCCAGGAGACCCAGTACTTC. Protein sequence: CASSLVGGGQETQYF.

The rearrangement links TRBV7-8 to TRBJ1-6, with TRBD1 matching over 8 bases. V gave up 5 bases and J gave up 9 bases; unmatched junction bases: 3. The CDR3 extends over 13 amino acids. Per germline, CDR1 SGHVS and CDR2 FQNEAQ. DNA of the CDR3: TGTGCCAGCAGCCCAGGGGGCTTTTCACCCCTCCACTTT. It codes for CASSPGGFSPLHF.

This sequence joins TRBV7-3 and TRBJ2-2; D unclear. V was shortened by 8 bases and J by 4 bases, with 14 bases between the two germline ends. The CDR3 length is 14 residues. Germline V gives CDR1 SGHTA, CDR2 FQGTGA. DNA of the CDR3: TGTGCCAGCGGCCCATCTAGTTTCACCGGGGAGCTGTTTTTT. Its protein is CASGPSSFTGELFF.

The chain links TRBV4-2 to TRBJ2-2, with TRBD2 as a possible D gene (5 bases). Trimming cost V 5 bases and J 2 bases, with 6 bases left between them. Germline V CDR1 and CDR2: LGHNA, YNFKEQ. CDR3 length: 13 residues. The CDR3 spells CASSRTNTGELFF. The CDR3 DNA reads as TGTGCCAGCAGCAGGACTAACACCGGGGAGCTGTTTTTT.

The gene calls are TRBV27 and TRBJ1-6, with 9 bases identical to TRBD1. This CDR3 is 16 amino acids long. J lost 5 bases, V lost 4 bases, and 6 bases had no gene match. Germline CDR1 is MNHEY and CDR2 is SMNVEV (reference sequence). CDR3: CASSSDRGKNNSPLHF. The CDR3 DNA sequence: TGTGCCAGCAGTTCCGACAGGGGGAAAAATAATTCACCCCTCCACTTT.

The rearrangement joins TRBV7-6 to TRBJ2-2; tentatively, D is TRBD2 (5 bases). From germline, CDR1 is SGHVS and CDR2 FNYEAQ. Trimming cost V 4 bases and J 4 bases, with 13 bases left between them. The CDR3 has 15 residues. The CDR3 protein is CASSSRATSTGELFF. The CDR3 DNA is TGTGCCAGCAGCTCCCGGGCCACTAGCACCGGGGAGCTGTTTTTT.

Only a few counts were recorded for this clone. This chain joins TRBV5-4 and TRBJ1-1, with 7 bases matching TRBD1. CDR3 length: 13 residues. From germline, CDR1 is SGHNT and CDR2 YYREEE (reference sequence). The V and J ends lost 5 bases and 3 bases, in that order; junction bases with no gene match: 4. CDR3 residues: CASRGQRDTEAFF. The CDR3 coding sequence is TGTGCCAGCAGGGGACAGCGTGACACTGAAGCTTTCTTT.

The chain recombines TRBV6-5 with TRBJ1-6; D is unresolved. The CDR3 is 15 amino acids. The germline CDR1 and CDR2 sequences are MNHEY and SVGAGI. V was pared by 6 bases and J by 7 bases, with 16 bases between. The DNA of the CDR3 is TGTGCCAGCAGGGAGTTTCCGGGGTCGAATTCACCCCTCCACTTT. Translation gives CASREFPGSNSPLHF.

The V and J genes are TRBV5-1 and TRBJ2-1, with 9 bases lining up with TRBD2. Germline trimming cut 2 bases from V and 6 bases from J; bases unmatched to any gene: 3. Germline V gives CDR1 SGHRS, CDR2 YFSETQ. This CDR3 is 14 amino acids long. The DNA for the CDR3 is TGCGCCAGCAGCTTAGGGACTAGCTCCAATGAGCAGTTCTTC. It is translated as CASSLGTSSNEQFF.

The rearrangement joins TRBV18 to TRBJ2-1; a possible D gene is TRBD2 (6 bases). With 6 bases removed from V and 4 bases from J, the gap between germline ends came to 16 bases. The germline gives CDR1 KGHSH, CDR2 LQKENI. The CDR3 runs to 15 residues. The CDR3: CASSPGTGTYNEQFF. CDR3 bases: TGTGCCAGCTCCCCCGGGACGGGGACTTACAATGAGCAGTTCTTC.

This clone was detected a few times. This rearrangement joins TRBV5-5 to TRBJ2-3, with TRBD2 matching over 12 bases. Trimming took 5 bases from V and 6 from J; bases not matched to a gene: 7. This CDR3 is built from 15 residues. Germline-derived CDR1 and CDR2 are SGHKS and YYEKEE (reference sequence). The CDR3 region is CASSPRTSGIDTQYF. In DNA, the CDR3 is TGTGCCAGCAGTCCTAGGACTAGCGGGATTGATACGCAGTATTTT.

The chain carries TRBV19 and TRBJ1-6; 7 nucleotides align to TRBD1. Losses at the gene ends were 5 bases for V and 7 bases for J; bases not matched to a gene: 8. The CDR3 has 15 residues. CDR1 and CDR2 (germline): LNHDA, SQIVND (reference sequence). The CDR3 nucleotides read TGTGCCAGTAGTCAACAGGGGCAGGAGAATTCACCCCTCCACTTT. Residues: CASSQQGQENSPLHF.

The gene calls are TRBV5-6 and TRBJ2-7; TRBD1 might be the D (6 bases). From germline, CDR1 is SGHDT and CDR2 YYEEEE. V was clipped by 5 bases and J by 2 bases, with 20 bases between them. CDR3 length: 16 residues. CDR3: CASSPPQGHTAYEQYF. In DNA form, the CDR3 reads TGTGCCAGCAGTCCCCCCCAGGGACACACAGCCTACGAGCAGTACTTC.

The genes are TRBV5-1 and TRBJ1-1; TRBD1 aligns across 11 bases. V shed 4 bases, J shed 3 bases, and the junction held 2 bases outside the gene matches. Germline V gene lookup returns CDR1 SGHRS and CDR2 YFSETQ. This CDR3 spans 14 amino acids. The CDR3 DNA reads TGCGCCAGCAGCGGACAGGGGGCGCACACTGAAGCTTTCTTT. Its translation: CASSGQGAHTEAFF.

This clone showed up just once. The chain links TRBV19 to TRBJ1-1, with D unclear. This CDR3 region has 14 residues. Between the trimmed V and J ends, which lost 1 base and 4 bases, there was a span of 10 bases. Germline assignment: CDR1 LNHDA and CDR2 SQIVND (reference sequence). The CDR3: CASSIALGTTEAFF. CDR3 nucleotides: TGTGCCAGTAGTATAGCGTTGGGCACCACTGAAGCTTTCTTT. The variable domain in full, with the rest retrieved from reference TRBV19 and TRBJ1-1, is DGGITQSPKYLFRKEGQNVTLSCEQNLNHDAMYWYRQDPGQGLRLIYYSQIVNDFQKGDIAEGYSVSREKKESFPLTVTSAQKNPTAFYLCASSIALGTTEAFFGQGTRLTVV.